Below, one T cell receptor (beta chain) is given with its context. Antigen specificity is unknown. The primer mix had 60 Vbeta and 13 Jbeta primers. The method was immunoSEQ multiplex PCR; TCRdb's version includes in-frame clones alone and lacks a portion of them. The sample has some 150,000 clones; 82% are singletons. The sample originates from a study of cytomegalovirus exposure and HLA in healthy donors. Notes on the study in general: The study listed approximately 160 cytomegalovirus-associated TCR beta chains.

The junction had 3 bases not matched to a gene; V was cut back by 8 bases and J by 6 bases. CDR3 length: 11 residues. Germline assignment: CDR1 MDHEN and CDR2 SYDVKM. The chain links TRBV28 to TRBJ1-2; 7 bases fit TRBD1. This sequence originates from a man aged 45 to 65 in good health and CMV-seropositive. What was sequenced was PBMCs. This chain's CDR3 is CASARGNGYTF. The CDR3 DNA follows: TGTGCCAGCGCCAGGGGGAATGGCTACACCTTC.